What follows are 8 T cell receptor beta chains derived from one specimen sequenced in a study of T cell repertoires in cytomegalovirus infection. TCRdb itself ran the reads through MiXCR, one entry per CDR3 protein. This sample has 560,000 or so distinct CDR3 sequences; approximately 15% occur once, and the top ten carry 20% to 30%. Source material: CD8+ T cells from PBMCs. The receptors come from a human donor in good health (CMV status not recorded). Some clones in this sample may be carry-over from other donors' samples.

This clonotype was found a few times. CDR3 loop: CASSFNWGAPSYEQYF. As DNA, the CDR3 is TGTGCCAGCAGCTTTAACTGGGGGGCCCCCTCCTACGAGCAGTACTTC. This chain links TRBV7-9 with TRBJ2-7, with D perhaps being TRBD1 or TRBD2 (6 bases each). V lost 3 bases, J lost 0 bases, and 15 bases lay in between. CDR3 size: 16 residues. The germline V gene has CDR1 SEHNR and CDR2 FQNEAQ (reference sequence).

In regard to this clonotype: One junction end does not reproduce the germline sequence, and a read error may be involved. The chain uses TRBV29-1 and TRBJ1-3, with 8 bases that match TRBD1. The CDR3 extends over 17 amino acids. Germline values: CDR1 SQVTM, CDR2 ANQGSEA. The CDR3 sequence: CSVVLTETGAAGNTTYF. The CDR3 DNA is TGCAGCGTTGTCTTAACCGAGACAGGGGCAGCAGGAAACACCACATATTTT. The variable domain in full, with the rest retrieved from reference TRBV29-1 and TRBJ1-3, is SAVISQKPSRDICQRGTSLTIQCQVDSQVTMMFWYRQQPGQSLTLIATANQGSEATYESGFVIDKFPISRPNLTFSTLTVSNMSPEDSSIYLCSVVLTETGAAGNTTYFGEGSWLTVV.

This chain links TRBV9 with TRBJ2-3, with TRBD2 as a possible D gene (5 bases). CDR1 is SGDLS and CDR2 is YYNGEE in the germline V gene. This CDR3 is 13 amino acids long. The V and J ends lost 3 bases and 14 bases respectively, with 19 bases between them. The CDR3 sequence: CASSATEASEGYF. As DNA, the CDR3 is TGTGCCAGCAGCGCCACCGAAGCTAGTGAGGGGTATTTT.

A few counts support this clonotype. The chain combines TRBV10-2 with TRBJ2-3; D not certain. The CDR3 has 12 amino acids. Germline values: CDR1 WSHSY, CDR2 SAAADI. The V and J ends lost 2 bases and 5 bases respectively, with 5 bases between them. The CDR3 sequence is CASSEPRDTQYF. CDR3 DNA sequence: TGCGCCAGCAGTGAGCCCAGAGATACGCAGTATTTT.

This clonotype was detected only a few times. The chain uses TRBV19 and TRBJ2-3, with D tentatively TRBD1 (5 bases). The germline CDR1 and CDR2 sequences are LNHDA and SQIVND (reference sequence). V dropped 1 base and J dropped 1 base, with 18 bases sitting between them. The CDR3 has 18 residues. This chain's CDR3 is CASSIGPQFPRGTDTQYF. The CDR3 DNA reads as TGTGCCAGTAGTATAGGTCCCCAGTTCCCCAGGGGCACAGATACGCAGTATTTT.

The table lists this clonotype with a few counts. The chain combines TRBV27 with TRBJ1-1; possibly TRBD1 for D (6 bases). V was cut by 6 bases and J by 6 bases, with 17 bases left in between. This CDR3 is 14 amino acids long. CDR1 MNHEY and CDR2 SMNVEV come from the germline V gene (reference sequence). The CDR3 here is CASSLSGVFAEAFF. The CDR3, as DNA: TGTGCCAGCAGCCTGTCAGGGGTTTTCGCTGAAGCTTTCTTT.

In its sample, this clonotype was seen a few times. Here the CDR3 DNA reads TGTGCCAGCACCCACGGGGGGGGGGCGCGTGAGCAGTTCTTC. This sequence encodes CASTHGGGAREQFF. J is TRBJ2-1 and V is TRBV27; 8 bases agree with TRBD2. The germline V gene encodes CDR1 MNHEY and CDR2 SMNVEV (reference sequence). With V trimmed by 7 bases and J by 9 bases, 11 bases remained unmatched. CDR3 length equals 14 residues.

V and J are TRBV2 and TRBJ2-3; 10 bases map to TRBD2. Trimming removed 5 bases from V and 3 bases from J; junction bases left unmatched: 5. This CDR3 has 15 residues. The germline V gene encodes CDR1 SNHLY and CDR2 FYNNEI. The CDR3 loop is CASSILAGRTDTQYF. CDR3 DNA: TGTGCCAGCAGTATACTAGCGGGGAGGACAGATACGCAGTATTTT.